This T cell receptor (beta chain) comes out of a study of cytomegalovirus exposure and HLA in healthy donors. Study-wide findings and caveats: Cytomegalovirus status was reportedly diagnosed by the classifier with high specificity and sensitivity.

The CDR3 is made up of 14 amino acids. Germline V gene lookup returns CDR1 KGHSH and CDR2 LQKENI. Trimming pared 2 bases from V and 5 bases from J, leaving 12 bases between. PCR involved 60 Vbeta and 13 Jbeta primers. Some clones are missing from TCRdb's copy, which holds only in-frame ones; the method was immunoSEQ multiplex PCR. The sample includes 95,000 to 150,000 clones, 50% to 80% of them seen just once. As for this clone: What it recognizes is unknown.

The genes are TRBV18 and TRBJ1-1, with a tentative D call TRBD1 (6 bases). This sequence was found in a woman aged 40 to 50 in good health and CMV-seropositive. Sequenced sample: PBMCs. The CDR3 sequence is CASSPGAGETEAFF. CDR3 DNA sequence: TGTGCCAGCTCACCAGGGGCAGGGGAAACTGAAGCTTTCTTT.